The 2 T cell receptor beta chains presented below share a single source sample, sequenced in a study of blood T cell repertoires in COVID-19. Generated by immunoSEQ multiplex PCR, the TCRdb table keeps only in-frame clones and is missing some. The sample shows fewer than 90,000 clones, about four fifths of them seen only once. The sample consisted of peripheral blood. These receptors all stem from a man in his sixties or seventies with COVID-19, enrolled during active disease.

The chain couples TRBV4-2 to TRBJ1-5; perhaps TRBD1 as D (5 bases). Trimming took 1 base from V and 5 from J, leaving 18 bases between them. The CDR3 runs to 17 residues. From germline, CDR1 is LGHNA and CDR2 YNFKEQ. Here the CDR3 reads CASSQAFRQGGHQPQHF. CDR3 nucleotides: TGTGCCAGCAGCCAAGCGTTTAGGCAGGGAGGTCATCAGCCCCAGCATTTT.

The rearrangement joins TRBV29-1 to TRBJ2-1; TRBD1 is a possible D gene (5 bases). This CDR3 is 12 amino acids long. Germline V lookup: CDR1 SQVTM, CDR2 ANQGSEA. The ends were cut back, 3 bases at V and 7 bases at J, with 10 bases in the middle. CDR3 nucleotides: TGCAGCGTTGATCAGGGTGGGAATGAGCAGTTCTTC. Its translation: CSVDQGGNEQFF.